The clone carrying this TCR beta chain turned up a few times. This entry is derived from a study of cytomegalovirus exposure and HLA in healthy donors. The PCR had 60 Vbeta and 13 Jbeta primers. Method: immunoSEQ multiplex PCR; TCRdb's copy keeps in-frame clones and lacks some. The sample has about 130,000 clones; around three quarters are singletons. Germline CDR1 reads GTSNPN; CDR2 reads SVGIG (reference sequence). After removal of 0 bases from V and 5 bases from J, the junction contained 3 bases not matched to a gene. CDR3 length: 15 residues. This sequence originates from a man aged 35 to 55 in good health and CMV-seronegative. J is TRBJ2-5 and V is TRBV30, with 13 bases matching TRBD2. Sequenced input: PBMCs. The CDR3 DNA is TGTGCCTGGAGTGTTGGACTAGCGGGGGCGGAGACCCAGTACTTC. This sequence encodes CAWSVGLAGAETQYF.